The clone carrying this T cell receptor beta chain has just one count. Some clones are missing from TCRdb's copy, which holds only in-frame ones; the method was immunoSEQ multiplex PCR. Of roughly 490,000 clones in the sample, roughly four fifths were seen once. The sample belongs to a study of shared clonotypes between healthy human individuals. Donation came from healthy HIV-negative adults that had no recent acute infections or vaccinations. Looked up from germline, CDR1 is SGHNT and CDR2 is YYREEE (reference sequence). V shed 4 bases and J shed 4 bases, with 18 bases lying between them. The CDR3 has 15 residues.

This receptor was identified in a woman aged 40 to 49 in good health. Some clones in this sample may be carry-over from other donors' samples. The sequencing sample was made of PBMCs. This chain joins TRBV5-4 and TRBJ2-7, with a possible D match to TRBD1 (5 bases). CDR3 nucleotides: TGTGCCAGCAGCCTGGGGCTCCAGGGTCGGTACGAGCAGTACTTC. It encodes CASSLGLQGRYEQYF.